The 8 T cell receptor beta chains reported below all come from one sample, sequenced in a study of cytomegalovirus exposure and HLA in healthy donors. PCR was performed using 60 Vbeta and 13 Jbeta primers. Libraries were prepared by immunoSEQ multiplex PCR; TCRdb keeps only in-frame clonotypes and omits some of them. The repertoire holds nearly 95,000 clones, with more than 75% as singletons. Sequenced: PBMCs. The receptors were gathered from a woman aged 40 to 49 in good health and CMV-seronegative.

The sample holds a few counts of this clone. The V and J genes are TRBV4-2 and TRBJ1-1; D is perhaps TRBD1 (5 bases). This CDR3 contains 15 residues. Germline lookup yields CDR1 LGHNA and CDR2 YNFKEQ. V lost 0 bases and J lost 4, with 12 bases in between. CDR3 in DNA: TGTGCCAGCAGCCAAGAAGTCTACAGGCCCACTGAAGCTTTCTTT. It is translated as CASSQEVYRPTEAFF.

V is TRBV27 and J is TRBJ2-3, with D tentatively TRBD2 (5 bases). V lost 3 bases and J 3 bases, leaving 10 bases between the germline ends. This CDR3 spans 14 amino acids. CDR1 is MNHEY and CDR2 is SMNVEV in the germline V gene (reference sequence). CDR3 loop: CASSFGGLTDTQYF. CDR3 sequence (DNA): TGTGCCAGCAGTTTTGGAGGTCTTACAGATACGCAGTATTTT.

CDR3 region: CASSDVRTTDTQYF. The CDR3 DNA follows: TGTGCCAGCAGTGATGTCAGAACCACAGATACGCAGTATTTT. V and J are TRBV2 and TRBJ2-3, with D hard to call. This CDR3 is built from 14 residues. Trimming took off 3 bases at V and 2 bases at J, with 9 bases between the two ends. Germline CDR1 is SNHLY and CDR2 is FYNNEI.

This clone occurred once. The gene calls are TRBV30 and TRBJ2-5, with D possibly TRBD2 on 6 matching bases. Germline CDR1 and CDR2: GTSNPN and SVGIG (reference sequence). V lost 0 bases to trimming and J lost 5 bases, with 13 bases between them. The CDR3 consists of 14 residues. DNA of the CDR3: TGTGCCTGGAGTGTATGGGGGGTGGGGGAGACCCAGTACTTC. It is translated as CAWSVWGVGETQYF.

The CDR3 DNA reads as TGTGCCAGCAGCTTGGGCGTTAGCAATCAGCCCCAGCATTTT. Its protein is CASSLGVSNQPQHF. This chain uses TRBV5-6 with TRBJ1-5; no reliable D call. With 0 bases removed from V and 0 bases from J, the gap between germline ends came to 4 bases. Germline CDR1 reads SGHDT; CDR2 reads YYEEEE. The CDR3 is 14 amino acids. Full variable domain (remainder filled in from reference TRBV5-6 and TRBJ1-5): DAGVTQSPTHLIKTRGQQVTLRCSPKSGHDTVSWYQQALGQGPQFIFQYYEEEERQRGNFPDRFSGHQFPNYSSELNVNALLLGDSALYLCASSLGVSNQPQHFGDGTRLSIL.

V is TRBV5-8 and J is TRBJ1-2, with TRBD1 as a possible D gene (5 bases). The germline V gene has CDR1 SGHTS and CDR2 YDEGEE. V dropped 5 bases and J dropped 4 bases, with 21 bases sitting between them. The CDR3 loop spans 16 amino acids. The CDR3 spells CASSRARDGSGYGYTF. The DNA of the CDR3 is TGTGCCAGCAGTCGGGCCAGGGATGGTTCCGGCTATGGCTACACCTTC.

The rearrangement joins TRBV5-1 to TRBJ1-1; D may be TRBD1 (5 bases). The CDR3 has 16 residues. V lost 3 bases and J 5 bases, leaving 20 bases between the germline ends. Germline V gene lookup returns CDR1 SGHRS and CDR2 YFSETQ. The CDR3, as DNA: TGCGCCAGCAGCTGGGCCGGTCTAGGGGAAGGAACTGAAGCTTTCTTT. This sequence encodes CASSWAGLGEGTEAFF.

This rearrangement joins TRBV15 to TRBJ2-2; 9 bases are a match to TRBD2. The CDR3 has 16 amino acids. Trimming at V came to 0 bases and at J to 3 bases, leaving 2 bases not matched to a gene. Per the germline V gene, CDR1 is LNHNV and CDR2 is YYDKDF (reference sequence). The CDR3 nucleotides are TGTGCCACCAGCAGAGAGGGGACTAGCTACACCGGGGAGCTGTTTTTT. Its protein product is CATSREGTSYTGELFF.